A single sample is the source of the 7 T cell receptor beta chains below, sequenced in a study of control samples from healthy donors and cancer patients. Sequencing was performed with immunoSEQ multiplex PCR; in TCRdb, only in-frame clones are kept and a portion is missing. The table lists 55,000 to 65,000 clones, 87% of them singletons. The sample taken for sequencing was PBMCs. The receptors originated from a woman aged 55-69 years with lung cancer.

The genes are TRBV25-1 and TRBJ1-2, with D possibly TRBD1 on 6 matching bases. Germline-derived CDR1 and CDR2 are MGHDK and SYGVNS. V was shortened by 4 bases and J by 8 bases, with 20 bases between the two germline ends. The CDR3 totals 15 residues. The CDR3 nucleotides are TGTGCCAGCAGTGTTCAGGGGTCGGGTCCCGGGGGCTACACCTTC. Amino acids: CASSVQGSGPGGYTF.

This chain links TRBV27 with TRBJ1-5; no clear D. Germline V gene sequence: CDR1 MNHEY, CDR2 SMNVEV (reference sequence). The CDR3 covers 13 residues. V was trimmed by 5 bases and J by 4 bases, leaving 9 bases between them. The CDR3 DNA sequence: TGTGCCAGCAGTCAACGGGAAAATCAGCCCCAGCATTTT. Protein product: CASSQRENQPQHF.

This sequence joins TRBV4-1 and TRBJ2-3; TRBD1 aligns across 9 bases. The CDR3 has 16 amino acids. Trimming cost V 3 bases and J 7 bases; bases outside gene matches: 11. The germline gives CDR1 MGHRA, CDR2 YSYEKL. The CDR3: CASSQSTGGGQYTQYF. The CDR3 bases are TGCGCCAGCAGCCAGAGTACAGGGGGCGGACAGTATACGCAGTATTTT.

This chain uses TRBV7-9 with TRBJ1-6, with 8 bases matching TRBD1. V lost 5 bases, J lost 7 bases, and 7 bases stayed unmatched. The CDR3 covers 15 residues. CDR1 is SEHNR, CDR2 FQNEAQ, per germline (reference sequence). CDR3 loop: CASSADRGRNSPLHF. In nucleotides, the CDR3 is TGTGCCAGCAGCGCAGACAGGGGAAGAAATTCACCCCTCCACTTT.

The chain joins TRBV6-5 to TRBJ1-2, with D possibly TRBD1 on 5 matching bases. V lost 6 bases and J lost 8, with 22 bases in between. The CDR3 runs 15 residues. CDR1 and CDR2 (germline): MNHEY, SVGAGI. CDR3 residues: CASRVTVGGGGGYTF. As DNA, the CDR3 is TGTGCCAGCAGAGTCACAGTGGGGGGTGGAGGAGGCTACACCTTC.

This chain uses TRBV6-6 with TRBJ2-1; D is ambiguous. Trimming removed 6 bases at V and 7 bases at J, with 16 bases between. Germline CDR1 and CDR2: MNHNY and SVGAGI (reference sequence). The CDR3 consists of 14 residues. Here the CDR3 reads CASSVTINSNEQFF. Here the CDR3 DNA reads TGTGCCAGCAGCGTGACCATCAACTCAAATGAGCAGTTCTTC.

The chain links TRBV11-2 to TRBJ2-3; TRBD2 aligns across 11 bases. J lost 5 bases, V lost 4 bases, and 11 bases had no gene match. This CDR3 contains 17 residues. Germline V CDR1 and CDR2: SGHAT, FQNNGV. The CDR3, as DNA: TGTGCCAGCAGCTCTTCGACTAGCGGGACTGGAAAAGATACGCAGTATTTT. Its protein is CASSSSTSGTGKDTQYF.